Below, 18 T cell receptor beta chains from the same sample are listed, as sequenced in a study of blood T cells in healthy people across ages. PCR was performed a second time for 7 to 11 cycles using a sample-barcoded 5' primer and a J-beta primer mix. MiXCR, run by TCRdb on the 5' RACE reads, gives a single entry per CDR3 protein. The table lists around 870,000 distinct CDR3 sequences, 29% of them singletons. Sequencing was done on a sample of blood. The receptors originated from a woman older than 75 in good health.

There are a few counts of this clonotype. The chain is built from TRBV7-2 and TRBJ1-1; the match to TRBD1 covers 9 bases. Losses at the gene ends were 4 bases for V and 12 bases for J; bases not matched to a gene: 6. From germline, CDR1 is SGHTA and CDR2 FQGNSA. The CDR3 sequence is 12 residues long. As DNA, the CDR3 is TGTGCCAGCAGCTATCGACAGGGGGAAACTTTCTTT. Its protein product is CASSYRQGETFF.

The CDR3 region is CASSQALGAGEKLFF. In DNA form, the CDR3 reads TGTGCCAGCAGCCAAGCGCTGGGCGCGGGTGAAAAACTGTTTTTT. This chain links TRBV3-1 with TRBJ1-4; no firm D call. Between the trimmed V and J ends, which lost 1 base and 7 bases, there was a span of 13 bases. Germline V lookup: CDR1 LGHDT, CDR2 YNNKEL (reference sequence). The CDR3 consists of 15 residues.

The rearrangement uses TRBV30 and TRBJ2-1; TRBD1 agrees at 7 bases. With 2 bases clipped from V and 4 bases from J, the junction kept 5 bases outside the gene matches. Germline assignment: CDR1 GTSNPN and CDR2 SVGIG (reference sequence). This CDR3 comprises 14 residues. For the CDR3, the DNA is TGTGCCTGGAGTTGGCCAGGGGGTTACAATGAGCAGTTCTTC. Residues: CAWSWPGGYNEQFF.

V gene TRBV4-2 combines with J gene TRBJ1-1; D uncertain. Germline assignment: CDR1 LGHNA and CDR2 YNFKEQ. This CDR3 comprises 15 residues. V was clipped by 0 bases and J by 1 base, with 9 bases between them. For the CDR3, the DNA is TGTGCCAGCAGCCAAGATCATCGCCAGAACACTGAAGCTTTCTTT. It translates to CASSQDHRQNTEAFF.

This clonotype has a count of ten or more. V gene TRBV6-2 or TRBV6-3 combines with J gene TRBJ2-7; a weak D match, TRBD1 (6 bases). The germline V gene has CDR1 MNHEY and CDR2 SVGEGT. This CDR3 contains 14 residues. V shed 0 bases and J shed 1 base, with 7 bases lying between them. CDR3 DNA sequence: TGTGCCAGCAGTTACTCAGGGGGTTCCTACGAGCAGTACTTC. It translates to CASSYSGGSYEQYF.

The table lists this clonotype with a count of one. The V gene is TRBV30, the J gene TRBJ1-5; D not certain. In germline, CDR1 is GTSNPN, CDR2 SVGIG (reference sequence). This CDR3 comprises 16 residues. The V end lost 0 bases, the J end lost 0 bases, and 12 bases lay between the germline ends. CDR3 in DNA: TGTGCCTGGAGTGTACTAAACAGCTATAGCAATCAGCCCCAGCATTTT. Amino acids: CAWSVLNSYSNQPQHF.

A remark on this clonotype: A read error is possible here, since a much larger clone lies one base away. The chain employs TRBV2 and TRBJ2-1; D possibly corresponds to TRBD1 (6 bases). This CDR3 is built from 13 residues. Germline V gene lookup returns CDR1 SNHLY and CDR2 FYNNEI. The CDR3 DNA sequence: TGTGCCAGCAGGACACAGGGCTACAATGGGCAGTTCTTC. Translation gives CASRTQGYNGQFF.

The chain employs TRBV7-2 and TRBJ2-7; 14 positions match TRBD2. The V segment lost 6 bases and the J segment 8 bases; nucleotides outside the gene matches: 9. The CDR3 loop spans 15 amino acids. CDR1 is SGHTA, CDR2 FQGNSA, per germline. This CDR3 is CASSLEGLAGVQQYF. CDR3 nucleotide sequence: TGTGCCAGCAGTTTGGAGGGACTAGCGGGAGTACAGCAGTACTTC.

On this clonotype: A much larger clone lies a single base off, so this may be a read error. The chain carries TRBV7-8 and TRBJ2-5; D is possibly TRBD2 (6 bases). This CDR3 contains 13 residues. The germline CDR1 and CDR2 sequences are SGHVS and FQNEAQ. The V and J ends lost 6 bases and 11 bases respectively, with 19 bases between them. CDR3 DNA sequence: TGTGCCAGCAGTCCTACTAGCCGGGCTGAGCAGTACTTC. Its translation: CASSPTSRAEQYF.

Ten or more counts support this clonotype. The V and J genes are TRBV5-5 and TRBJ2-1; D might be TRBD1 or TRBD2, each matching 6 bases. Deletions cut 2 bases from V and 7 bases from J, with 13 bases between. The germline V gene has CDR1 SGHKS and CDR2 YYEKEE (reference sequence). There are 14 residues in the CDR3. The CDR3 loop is CASSLNTGRNEQFF. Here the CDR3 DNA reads TGTGCCAGCAGCTTAAACACAGGGAGGAATGAGCAGTTCTTC.

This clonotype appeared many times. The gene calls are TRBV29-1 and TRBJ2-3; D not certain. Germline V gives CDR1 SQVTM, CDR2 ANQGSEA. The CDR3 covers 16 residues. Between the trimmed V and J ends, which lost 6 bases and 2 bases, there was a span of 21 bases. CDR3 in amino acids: CSVVRRVLGPTDTQYF. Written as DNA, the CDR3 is TGCAGCGTGGTACGTCGCGTTCTAGGGCCCACAGATACGCAGTATTTT.

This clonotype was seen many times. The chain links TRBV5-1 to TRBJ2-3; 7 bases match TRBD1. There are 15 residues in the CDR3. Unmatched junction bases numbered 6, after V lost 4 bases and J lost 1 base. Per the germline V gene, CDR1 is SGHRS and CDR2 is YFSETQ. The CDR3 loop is CASSKGAGGTDTQYF. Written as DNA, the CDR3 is TGCGCCAGCAGCAAGGGGGCAGGCGGCACAGATACGCAGTATTTT.

The CDR3 here is CATSDLRDTGELFF. Written as DNA, the CDR3 is TGTGCCACCAGTGATTTGAGGGATACCGGGGAGCTGTTTTTT. The J gene is TRBJ2-2, the V gene TRBV24-1; D uncertain. The length of the CDR3 is 14 residues. Deletions cut 0 bases from V and 5 bases from J, with 6 bases between. Germline CDR1 KGHDR, CDR2 SFDVKD.

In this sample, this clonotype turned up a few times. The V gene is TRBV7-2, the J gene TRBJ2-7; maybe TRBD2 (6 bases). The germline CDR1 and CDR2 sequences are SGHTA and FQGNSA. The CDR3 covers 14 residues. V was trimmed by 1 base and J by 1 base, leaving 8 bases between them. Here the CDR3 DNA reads TGTGCCAGCAGCTTAGGGGAGGTATCCTACGAGCAGTACTTC. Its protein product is CASSLGEVSYEQYF.

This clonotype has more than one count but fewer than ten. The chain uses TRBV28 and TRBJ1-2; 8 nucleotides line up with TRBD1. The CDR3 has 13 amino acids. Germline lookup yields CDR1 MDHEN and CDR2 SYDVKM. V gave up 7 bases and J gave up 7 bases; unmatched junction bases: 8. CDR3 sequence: CASTGQGYTGYTF. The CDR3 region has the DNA TGTGCCAGCACCGGACAGGGTTATACTGGCTACACCTTC.

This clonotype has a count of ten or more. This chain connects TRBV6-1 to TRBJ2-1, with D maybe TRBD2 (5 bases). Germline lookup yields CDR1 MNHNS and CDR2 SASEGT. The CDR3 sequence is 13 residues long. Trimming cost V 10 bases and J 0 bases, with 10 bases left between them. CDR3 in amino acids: CATRLSSYNEQFF. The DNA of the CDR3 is TGTGCCACTAGACTAAGCTCCTACAATGAGCAGTTCTTC.

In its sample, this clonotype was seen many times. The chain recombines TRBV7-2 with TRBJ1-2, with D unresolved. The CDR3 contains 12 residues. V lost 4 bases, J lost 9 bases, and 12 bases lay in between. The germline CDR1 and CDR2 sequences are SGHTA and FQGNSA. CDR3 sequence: CASSSLRLSYTF. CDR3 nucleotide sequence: TGTGCCAGCAGCTCTCTCCGGCTTAGCTACACCTTC.

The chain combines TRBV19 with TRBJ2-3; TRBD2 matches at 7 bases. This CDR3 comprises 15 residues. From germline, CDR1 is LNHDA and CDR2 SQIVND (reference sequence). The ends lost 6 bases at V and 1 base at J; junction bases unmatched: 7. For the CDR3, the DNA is TGTGCCAGTAGGCTTACGGGGGGAGGCACAGATACGCAGTATTTT. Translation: CASRLTGGGTDTQYF. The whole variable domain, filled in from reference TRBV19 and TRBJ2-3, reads DGGITQSPKYLFRKEGQNVTLSCEQNLNHDAMYWYRQDPGQGLRLIYYSQIVNDFQKGDIAEGYSVSREKKESFPLTVTSAQKNPTAFYLCASRLTGGGTDTQYFGPGTRLTVL.